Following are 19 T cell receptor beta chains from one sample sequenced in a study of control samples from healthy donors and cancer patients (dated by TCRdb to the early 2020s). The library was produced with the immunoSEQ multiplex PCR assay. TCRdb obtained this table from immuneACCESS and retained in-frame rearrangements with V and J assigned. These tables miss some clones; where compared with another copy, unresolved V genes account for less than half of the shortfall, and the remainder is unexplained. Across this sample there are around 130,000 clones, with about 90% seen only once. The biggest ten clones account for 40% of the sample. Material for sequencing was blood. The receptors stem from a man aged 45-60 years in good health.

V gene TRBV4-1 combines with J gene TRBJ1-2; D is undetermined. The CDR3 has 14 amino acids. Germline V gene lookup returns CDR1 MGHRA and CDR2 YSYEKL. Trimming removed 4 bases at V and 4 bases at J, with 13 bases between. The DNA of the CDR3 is TGCGCCAGCAGCCCCCAGTCAGTCTCCTATGGCTACACCTTC. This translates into CASSPQSVSYGYTF.

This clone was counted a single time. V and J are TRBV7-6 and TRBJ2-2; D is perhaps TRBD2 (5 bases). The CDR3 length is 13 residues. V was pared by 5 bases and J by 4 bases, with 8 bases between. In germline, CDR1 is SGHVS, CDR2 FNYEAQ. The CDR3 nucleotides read TGTGCCAGCAGCCGGGAACTCACCGGGGAGCTGTTTTTT. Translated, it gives CASSRELTGELFF.

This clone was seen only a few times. CDR3 sequence: CASNTGEGFLRGYTF. As DNA, the CDR3 is TGCGCCAGCAACACGGGGGAAGGATTTCTGCGGGGCTACACCTTC. This chain connects TRBV5-1 to TRBJ1-2, with a possible D match to TRBD1 (5 bases). The CDR3 consists of 15 residues. V lost 6 bases and J 8 bases, leaving 23 bases between the germline ends. CDR1 is SGHRS and CDR2 is YFSETQ in the germline V gene.

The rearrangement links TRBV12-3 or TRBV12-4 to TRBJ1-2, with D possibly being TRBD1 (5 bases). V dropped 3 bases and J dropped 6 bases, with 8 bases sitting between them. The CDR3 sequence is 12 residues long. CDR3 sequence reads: CASSFGGNGYTF. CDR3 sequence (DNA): TGTGCCAGCAGTTTCGGGGGGAATGGCTACACCTTC.

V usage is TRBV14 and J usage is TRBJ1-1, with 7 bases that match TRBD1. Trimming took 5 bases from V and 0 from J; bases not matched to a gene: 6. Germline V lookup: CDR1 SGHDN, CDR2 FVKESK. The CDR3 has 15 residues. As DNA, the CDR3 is TGTGCCAGCAGCGAAATGGGACAGATGAACACTGAAGCTTTCTTT. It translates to CASSEMGQMNTEAFF. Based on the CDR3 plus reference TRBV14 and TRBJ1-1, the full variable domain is EAGVTQFPSHSVIEKGQTVTLRCDPISGHDNLYWYRRVMGKEIKFLLHFVKESKQDESGMPNNRFLAERTGGTYSTLKVQPAELEDSGVYFCASSEMGQMNTEAFFGQGTRLTVV.

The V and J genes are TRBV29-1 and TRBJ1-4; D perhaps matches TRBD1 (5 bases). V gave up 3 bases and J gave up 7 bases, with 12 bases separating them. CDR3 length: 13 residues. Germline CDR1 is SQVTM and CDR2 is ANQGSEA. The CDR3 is CSVDGGIGEKLFF. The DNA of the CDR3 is TGCAGCGTTGACGGGGGGATAGGTGAAAAACTGTTTTTT.

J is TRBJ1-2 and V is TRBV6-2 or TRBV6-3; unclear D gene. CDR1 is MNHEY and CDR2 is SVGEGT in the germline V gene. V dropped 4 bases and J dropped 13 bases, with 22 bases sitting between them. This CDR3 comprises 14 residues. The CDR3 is CASSSRDSLLWSTF. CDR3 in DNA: TGTGCCAGCAGTTCGAGGGATTCTCTACTGTGGAGCACCTTC.

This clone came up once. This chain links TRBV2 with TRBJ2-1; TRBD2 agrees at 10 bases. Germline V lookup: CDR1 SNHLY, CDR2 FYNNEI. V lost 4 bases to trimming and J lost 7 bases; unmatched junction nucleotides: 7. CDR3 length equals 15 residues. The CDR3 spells CASSVTSGVFNEQFF. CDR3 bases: TGTGCCAGCAGTGTAACTAGCGGGGTGTTTAATGAGCAGTTCTTC.

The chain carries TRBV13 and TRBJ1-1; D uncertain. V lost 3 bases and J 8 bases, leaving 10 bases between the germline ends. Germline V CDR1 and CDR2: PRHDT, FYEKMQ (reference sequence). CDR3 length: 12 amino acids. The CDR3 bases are TGTGCCAGCAGCTTCGACCGGACGGAAGCTTTCTTT. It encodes CASSFDRTEAFF.

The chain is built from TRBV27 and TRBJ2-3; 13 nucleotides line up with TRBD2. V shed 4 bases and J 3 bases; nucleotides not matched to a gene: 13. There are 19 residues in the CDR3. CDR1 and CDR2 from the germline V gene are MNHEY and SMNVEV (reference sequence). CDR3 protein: CASSSLLAGGPMGTDTQYF. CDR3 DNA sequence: TGTGCCAGCAGTTCCTTACTAGCGGGGGGGCCAATGGGGACAGATACGCAGTATTTT.

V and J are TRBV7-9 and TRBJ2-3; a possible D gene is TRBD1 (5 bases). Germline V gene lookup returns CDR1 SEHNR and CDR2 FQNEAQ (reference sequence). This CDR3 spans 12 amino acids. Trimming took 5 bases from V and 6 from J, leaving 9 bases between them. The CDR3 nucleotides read TGTGCCAGCAGCGAACAGGCGGATACGCAGTATTTT. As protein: CASSEQADTQYF.

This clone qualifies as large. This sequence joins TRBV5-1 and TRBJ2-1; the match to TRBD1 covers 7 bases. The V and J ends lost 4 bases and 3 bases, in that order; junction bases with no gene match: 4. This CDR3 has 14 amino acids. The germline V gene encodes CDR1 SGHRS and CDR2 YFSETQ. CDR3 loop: CASSTQGDYNEQFF. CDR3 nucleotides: TGCGCCAGCAGCACGCAGGGGGACTACAATGAGCAGTTCTTC. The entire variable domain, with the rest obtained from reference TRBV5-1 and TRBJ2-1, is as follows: KAGVTQTPRYLIKTRGQQVTLSCSPISGHRSVSWYQQTPGQGLQFLFEYFSETQRNKGNFPGRFSGRQFSNSRSEMNVSTLELGDSALYLCASSTQGDYNEQFFGPGTRLTVL.

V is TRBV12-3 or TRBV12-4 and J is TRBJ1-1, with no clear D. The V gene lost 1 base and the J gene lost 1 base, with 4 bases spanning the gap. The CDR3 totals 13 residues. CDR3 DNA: TGTGCCAGCAGTTTAGGGGAGAACACTGAAGCTTTCTTT. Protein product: CASSLGENTEAFF.

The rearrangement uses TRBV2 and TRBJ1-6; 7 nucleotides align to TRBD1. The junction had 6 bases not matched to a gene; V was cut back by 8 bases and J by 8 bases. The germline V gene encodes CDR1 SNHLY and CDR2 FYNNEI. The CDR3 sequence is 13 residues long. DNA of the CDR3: TGTGCCAGCTTGGGACAGCCAGATTCACCCCTCCACTTT. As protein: CASLGQPDSPLHF.

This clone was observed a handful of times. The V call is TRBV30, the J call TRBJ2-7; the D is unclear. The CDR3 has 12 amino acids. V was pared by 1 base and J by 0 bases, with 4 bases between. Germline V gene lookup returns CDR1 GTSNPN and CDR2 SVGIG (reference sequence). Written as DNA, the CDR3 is TGTGCCTGGAGTGAAGCCTCCTACGAGCAGTACTTC. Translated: CAWSEASYEQYF.

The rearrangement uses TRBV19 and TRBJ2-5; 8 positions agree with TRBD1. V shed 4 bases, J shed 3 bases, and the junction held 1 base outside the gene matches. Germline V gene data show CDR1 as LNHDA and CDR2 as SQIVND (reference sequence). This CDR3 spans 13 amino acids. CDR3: CASSTDREETQYF. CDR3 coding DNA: TGTGCCAGTAGTACGGACAGGGAAGAGACCCAGTACTTC.

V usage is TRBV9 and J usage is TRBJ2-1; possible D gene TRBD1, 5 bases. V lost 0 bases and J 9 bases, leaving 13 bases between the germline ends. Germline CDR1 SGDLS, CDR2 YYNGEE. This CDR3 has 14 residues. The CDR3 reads CASSVDRLIGEQFF. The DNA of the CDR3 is TGTGCCAGCAGCGTAGACAGGTTGATCGGTGAGCAGTTCTTC.

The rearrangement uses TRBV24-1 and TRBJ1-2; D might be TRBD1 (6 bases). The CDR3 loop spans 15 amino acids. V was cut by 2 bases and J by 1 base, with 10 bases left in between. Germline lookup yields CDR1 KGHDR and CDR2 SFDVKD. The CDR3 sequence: CATSDSGAGNYGYTF. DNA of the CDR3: TGTGCCACCAGTGATTCAGGGGCCGGTAACTATGGCTACACCTTC.

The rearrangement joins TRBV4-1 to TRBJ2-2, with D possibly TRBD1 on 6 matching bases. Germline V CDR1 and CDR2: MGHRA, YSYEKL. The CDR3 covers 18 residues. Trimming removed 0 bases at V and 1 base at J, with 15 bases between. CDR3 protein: CASSQDSPGVVNTGELFF. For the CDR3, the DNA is TGCGCCAGCAGCCAAGATAGCCCAGGGGTAGTGAACACCGGGGAGCTGTTTTTT.